This T cell receptor (beta chain) was found in a study of blood T cell repertoires in COVID-19. Study-wide context: Researchers got acute and convalescent COVID-19 samples from the United States, Italy and Spain. PBMCs, B-cell-depleted T cells, or T cells provided the cDNA or gDNA that made up the material.

Germline V CDR1 and CDR2: SGHVS, FQNEAQ. The CDR3 numbers 12 amino acids, ends counted. On this clone itself: The conserved closing phenylalanine or tryptophan is absent in this CDR3, likely reflecting a read error. The DNA is omitted, as the CDR3 cannot be located on it reliably, and the CDR3 follows TCRdb's listing.

In the authors' workflow: Estimation of nucleated cell counts was performed using reference gene primer amplification. Clones were read by immunoSEQ multiplex PCR, and TCRdb kept only the in-frame ones, dropping some. Clonal size and the V and J genes are those of that table, whereas D and trimming came from the DNA. The sample records roughly 290,000 clones, 85% being singletons. Sequenced: peripheral blood. This chain links TRBV7-8 with TRBJ1-2; the table's D gene call, TRBD1, was not cross checked with the DNA. The sequence came from a woman aged 50 to 60 with active or convalescent COVID-19. The CDR3 loop reads CASSLVEGAEVL.